This entry lists 21 T cell receptor beta chains sequenced from one sample in a study of blood T cell repertoires in COVID-19. Sequencing used immunoSEQ multiplex PCR; TCRdb keeps in-frame clones, though not all of them. This table has 150,000 to 200,000 clones, roughly 87% appearing once. Sequencing was performed on peripheral blood. The receptors derive from a woman aged 65 to 85 with COVID-19, enrolled during active disease.

This clone showed up just a few times. The DNA for the CDR3 is TGTGCCAGCATCATACAAGAAAATAGCAATCAGCCCCAGCATTTT. Encoded protein: CASIIQENSNQPQHF. This chain uses TRBV28 with TRBJ1-5, with D hard to call. The length of the CDR3 is 15 residues. Germline CDR1 is MDHEN and CDR2 is SYDVKM. Trimming took 7 bases from V and 0 from J, leaving 13 bases between them.

The gene calls are TRBV12-5 and TRBJ2-1; 7 nucleotides agree with TRBD2. Germline V lookup: CDR1 LGHNT, CDR2 FRNRAP. Germline trimming cut 8 bases from V and 3 bases from J; bases unmatched to any gene: 4. CDR3 size: 13 residues. The CDR3 spells CASKASGYNEQFF. For the CDR3, the DNA is TGTGCTAGTAAGGCTAGCGGCTACAATGAGCAGTTCTTC.

This chain joins TRBV7-9 and TRBJ2-7; 9 bases map to TRBD2. Germline loops: CDR1 SEHNR, CDR2 FQNEAQ (reference sequence). The trim removed 6 bases at V and 4 bases at J, leaving 10 bases unmatched. The CDR3 contains 15 residues. The CDR3, as DNA: TGTGCCAGCAGTCAAACCGGGACTAGCTTGTACGAGCAGTACTTC. Amino acid sequence: CASSQTGTSLYEQYF.

The genes are TRBV29-1 and TRBJ2-3; TRBD2 aligns across 8 bases. J gave up 0 bases and V 6 bases, and 14 bases lay outside the gene matches. This CDR3 has 17 amino acids. The germline V gene encodes CDR1 SQVTM and CDR2 ANQGSEA. The CDR3 sequence is CSVERTSGTASTDTQYF. As DNA, the CDR3 is TGCAGCGTCGAACGAACTAGCGGAACTGCGAGCACAGATACGCAGTATTTT.

The chain uses TRBV28 and TRBJ2-6; D is ambiguous. The CDR3 extends over 15 amino acids. Trimming took 3 bases from V and 2 from J, leaving 8 bases between them. CDR1 is MDHEN, CDR2 SYDVKM, per germline. This chain's CDR3 is CASSLRGPGANVLTF. CDR3 nucleotides: TGTGCCAGCAGTTTGCGTGGGCCTGGGGCCAACGTCCTGACTTTC.

DNA of the CDR3: TGTGCCAGCAGCCGTTGGAGAAGCGGGACTTTACAAGAGACCCAGTACTTC. Translating it yields CASSRWRSGTLQETQYF. V is TRBV5-6 and J is TRBJ2-5; 7 bases agree with TRBD2. Trimming removed 4 bases from V and 2 bases from J; junction bases left unmatched: 14. This CDR3 spans 17 amino acids. The germline V gene has CDR1 SGHDT and CDR2 YYEEEE.

The V call is TRBV5-6, the J call TRBJ2-5; 8 bases align to TRBD1. The length of the CDR3 is 14 residues. Germline CDR1 is SGHDT and CDR2 is YYEEEE. Unmatched junction bases numbered 8, after V lost 4 bases and J lost 6 bases. The CDR3 DNA is TGTGCCAGCAGCCTAAGGACAGGGACGCAGACCCAGTACTTC. Its protein is CASSLRTGTQTQYF.

Concerning this clone: The sample carries other DNA sequences with the same CDR3. The rearrangement joins TRBV4-1 to TRBJ1-4, with 9 bases identical to TRBD1. The V segment lost 3 bases and the J segment 8 bases; nucleotides outside the gene matches: 4. CDR3 length: 14 amino acids. The germline gives CDR1 MGHRA, CDR2 YSYEKL. The CDR3, as DNA: TGCGCCAGCAGCCATGGACAGGGGACCGAAAAACTGTTTTTT. Protein sequence: CASSHGQGTEKLFF.

This clone was counted only a few times. V and J are TRBV10-3 and TRBJ1-6; 7 nucleotides align to TRBD1. V lost 3 bases to trimming and J lost 3 bases; unmatched junction nucleotides: 2. Germline loops: CDR1 ENHRY, CDR2 SYGVKD. The CDR3 contains 15 residues. CDR3 DNA: TGTGCCATCAGTGAACAGGGGTTCTATAATTCACCCCTCCACTTT. As protein: CAISEQGFYNSPLHF.

This chain joins TRBV18 and TRBJ2-5; 8 bases map to TRBD2. The J segment lost 4 bases and the V segment lost 0 bases, leaving 4 bases of the junction unmatched. CDR3 size: 15 residues. Germline lookup yields CDR1 KGHSH and CDR2 LQKENI. CDR3 bases: TGTGCCAGCTCACCACCCGGGACTAGTATAGAGACCCAGTACTTC. It is translated as CASSPPGTSIETQYF.

The chain has TRBV5-1 and TRBJ1-5; possibly TRBD1 for D (6 bases). The V and J ends lost 4 bases and 3 bases respectively, with 14 bases between them. The CDR3 runs 15 residues. Germline V lookup: CDR1 SGHRS, CDR2 YFSETQ. The CDR3 bases are TGCGCCAGCAGCCCGTGGGGGGGCGACAATCAGCCCCAGCATTTT. Translated: CASSPWGGDNQPQHF.

This clone was seen a single time. Other DNA sequences in the same sample also yield this CDR3. V and J are TRBV9 and TRBJ2-3; 12 bases are a match to TRBD1. Per germline, CDR1 SGDLS and CDR2 YYNGEE. The CDR3 is made up of 15 amino acids. The V segment lost 2 bases and the J segment 3 bases; nucleotides outside the gene matches: 1. In nucleotides, the CDR3 is TGTGCCAGCAGCGTGGGACAGGGGGCAACAGATACGCAGTATTTT. Its protein product is CASSVGQGATDTQYF.

This chain links TRBV28 with TRBJ1-2; no clear D. Trimming took 2 bases from V and 0 from J, leaving 10 bases between them. Looked up from germline, CDR1 is MDHEN and CDR2 is SYDVKM. The CDR3 is made up of 15 amino acids. The CDR3 is CASSLLGDANYGYTF. In nucleotides, the CDR3 is TGTGCCAGCAGTTTACTGGGAGACGCTAACTATGGCTACACCTTC.

This chain links TRBV21-1 with TRBJ2-7; TRBD1 is the table's D call, not checked against the DNA. TRBV21-1 represents a pseudogene. The CDR3 length is 17 residues. The chain's CDR3 is CASSSPQGTVFSYEQYF. The CDR3, as DNA: TGTGCCAGCAGCTCACCCCAGGGGACGGTCTTTTCCTACGAGCAGTACTTC.

This chain uses TRBV7-2 with TRBJ1-1; the match to TRBD1 covers 7 bases. The CDR3 contains 14 residues. V trimming: 4 bases; J trimming: 5 bases; junction bases outside the gene matches: 7. CDR1 and CDR2 (germline): SGHTA, FQGNSA. CDR3 sequence reads: CASSSNRGVTEAFF. The DNA for the CDR3 is TGTGCCAGCAGCTCAAACAGGGGAGTAACTGAAGCTTTCTTT.

V gene TRBV28 combines with J gene TRBJ1-1, with unresolved D. V dropped 7 bases and J dropped 0 bases, with 9 bases sitting between them. The CDR3 covers 13 residues. The germline gives CDR1 MDHEN, CDR2 SYDVKM. The CDR3 coding sequence is TGTGCCAGCATTACAGCCTTGAACACTGAAGCTTTCTTT. This sequence encodes CASITALNTEAFF.

This clone was recorded once. This chain connects TRBV4-1 to TRBJ2-7; TRBD2 aligns across 11 bases. CDR3 length: 16 amino acids. The germline V gene has CDR1 MGHRA and CDR2 YSYEKL. The trim removed 0 bases at V and 6 bases at J, leaving 7 bases unmatched. DNA of the CDR3: TGCGCCAGCAGCCAAGAAGCTAGCGGGAGGATCGGCGAGCAGTACTTC. Its translation is CASSQEASGRIGEQYF.

The chain recombines TRBV5-6 with TRBJ2-6, with D possibly TRBD1 on 5 matching bases. The V end lost 1 base, the J end lost 0 bases, and 5 bases lay between the germline ends. CDR1 and CDR2 (germline): SGHDT, YYEEEE. The CDR3 sequence is 15 residues long. The CDR3 bases are TGTGCCAGCAGCTTGACAGGCTCTGGGGCCAACGTCCTGACTTTC. Residues: CASSLTGSGANVLTF.

This clone appeared a few times. This chain uses TRBV13 with TRBJ2-7, with TRBD2 as a possible D gene (5 bases). CDR1 and CDR2 (germline): PRHDT, FYEKMQ (reference sequence). The CDR3 runs to 13 residues. V was pared by 2 bases and J by 3 bases, with 8 bases between. The CDR3 DNA follows: TGTGCCAGCAGCTTATATCGGGGCTACGAGCAGTACTTC. Encoded protein: CASSLYRGYEQYF.

This chain links TRBV4-3 with TRBJ2-4; 9 bases agree with TRBD2. The ends lost 0 bases at V and 1 base at J; junction bases unmatched: 10. The CDR3 spans 19 residues. Germline assignment: CDR1 LGHNA and CDR2 YSLEER. The CDR3 reads CASSQEAPSGIMAKNIQYF. DNA of the CDR3: TGCGCCAGCAGCCAAGAGGCGCCTAGCGGGATAATGGCCAAAAACATTCAGTACTTC.

The J gene is TRBJ2-1, the V gene TRBV18; D gene unclear. V lost 1 base and J lost 8, with 18 bases in between. Germline V lookup: CDR1 KGHSH, CDR2 LQKENI. The CDR3 has 16 amino acids. The CDR3 protein is CASSPLRSLPSDEQFF. CDR3 nucleotide sequence: TGTGCCAGCTCACCACTCCGTAGTCTCCCGTCCGATGAGCAGTTCTTC.